This passage covers 21 T cell receptor beta chains from one sample sequenced in a study of shared clonotypes between healthy human individuals. TCRdb's table, derived via immunoSEQ multiplex PCR, lists solely in-frame clones and lacks some. Found here are about a million clones, around three quarters of them singletons; the top ten hold 0.85% to 1%. Material for sequencing was memory CD4+ T cells from PBMCs. Subset here: CD45RA-negative fraction. These receptor sequences come from a man younger than 35 in good health. Some clones in this sample may be carry-over from other donors' samples.

V and J are TRBV7-9 and TRBJ2-3; no reliable D call. Deletions cut 1 base from V and 2 bases from J, with 13 bases between. Germline CDR1 SEHNR, CDR2 FQNEAQ (reference sequence). The CDR3 is made up of 16 amino acids. The CDR3 DNA follows: TGTGCCAGCAGCTTAGTCCCCCAACCGGTCACAGATACGCAGTATTTT. Protein sequence: CASSLVPQPVTDTQYF. The full variable domain, with the rest looked up from reference TRBV7-9 and TRBJ2-3, is DTGVSQNPRHKITKRGQNVTFRCDPISEHNRLYWYRQTLGQGPEFLTYFQNEAQLEKSRLLSDRFSAERPKGSFSTLEIQRTEQGDSAMYLCASSLVPQPVTDTQYFGPGTRLTVL.

The rearrangement links TRBV2 to TRBJ2-7; tentatively, D is TRBD2 (6 bases). The CDR3 runs to 13 residues. The germline gives CDR1 SNHLY, CDR2 FYNNEI. The ends were cut back, 10 bases at V and 2 bases at J, with 15 bases in the middle. The CDR3 loop reads CATSPGATYEQYF. Here the CDR3 DNA reads TGTGCCACCTCCCCGGGAGCCACCTACGAGCAGTACTTC.

The V gene is TRBV29-1, the J gene TRBJ2-5; 11 bases line up with TRBD2. Germline lookup yields CDR1 SQVTM and CDR2 ANQGSEA. V lost 6 bases and J lost 5; bases outside the gene matches: 14. This CDR3 has 16 residues. In DNA form, the CDR3 reads TGCAGCGTCCAAAGGGGCACTAGCGGGAGTTATGAGACCCAGTACTTC. Translation gives CSVQRGTSGSYETQYF.

The chain links TRBV18 to TRBJ1-1, with D perhaps matching TRBD1 (5 bases). The germline V and J ends were trimmed by 1 base and 11 bases, with 14 bases remaining between them. Germline V gives CDR1 KGHSH, CDR2 LQKENI. This CDR3 comprises 13 residues. The CDR3 region has the DNA TGTGCCAGCTCACCACAGGGGCCACGAGAGGCTTTCTTT. It codes for CASSPQGPREAFF. Full variable domain (outside the CDR3, taken from reference TRBV18 and TRBJ1-1): NAGVMQNPRHLVRRRGQEARLRCSPMKGHSHVYWYRQLPEEGLKFMVYLQKENIIDESGMPKERFSAEFPKEGPSILRIQQVVRGDSAAYFCASSPQGPREAFFGQGTRLTVV.

The chain has TRBV18 and TRBJ2-3; 7 bases are a match to TRBD2. V shed 6 bases, J shed 4 bases, and the junction held 1 base outside the gene matches. Germline assignment: CDR1 KGHSH and CDR2 LQKENI. The CDR3 totals 12 residues. The CDR3: CASSGRADTQYF. The DNA of the CDR3 is TGTGCCAGCTCGGGGAGGGCAGATACGCAGTATTTT.

The chain couples TRBV29-1 to TRBJ1-2; 10 positions match TRBD1. The CDR3 has 17 residues. Germline CDR1 and CDR2: SQVTM and ANQGSEA. Trimming cost V 6 bases and J 0 bases; bases outside gene matches: 13. The CDR3 protein is CSVETWTGGATNYGYTF. As DNA, the CDR3 is TGCAGCGTGGAAACCTGGACAGGGGGAGCTACTAACTATGGCTACACCTTC.

The genes are TRBV7-9 and TRBJ1-4; the match to TRBD1 covers 7 bases. Germline values: CDR1 SEHNR, CDR2 FQNEAQ (reference sequence). CDR3 size: 15 residues. V trimming: 2 bases; J trimming: 4 bases; junction bases outside the gene matches: 4. Here the CDR3 DNA reads TGTGCCAGCAGCTTAACGGGACAGCTTAATGAAAAACTGTTTTTT. Its protein product is CASSLTGQLNEKLFF.

The chain uses TRBV14 and TRBJ2-1, with D unclear. Germline lookup yields CDR1 SGHDN and CDR2 FVKESK. With 4 bases removed from V and 10 bases from J, the gap between germline ends came to 14 bases. The CDR3 loop spans 13 amino acids. CDR3 sequence reads: CASSRPLLGEQFF. For the CDR3, the DNA is TGTGCCAGCAGCCGGCCACTATTGGGCGAGCAGTTCTTC. The variable domain in full, completed from reference TRBV14 and TRBJ2-1, reads EAGVTQFPSHSVIEKGQTVTLRCDPISGHDNLYWYRRVMGKEIKFLLHFVKESKQDESGMPNNRFLAERTGGTYSTLKVQPAELEDSGVYFCASSRPLLGEQFFGPGTRLTVL.

This chain joins TRBV6-1 and TRBJ2-5; 7 bases line up with TRBD1. The CDR3 sequence is 15 residues long. V trimming: 3 bases; J trimming: 6 bases; junction bases outside the gene matches: 10. Germline CDR1 reads MNHNS; CDR2 reads SASEGT. The CDR3 DNA is TGTGCCAGCAGTGATTATCGAACAGGGGTGAAGACCCAGTACTTC. It encodes CASSDYRTGVKTQYF.

This chain joins TRBV19 and TRBJ1-1, with D maybe TRBD1 (5 bases). This CDR3 contains 14 residues. V was trimmed by 1 base and J by 6 bases, leaving 12 bases between them. Germline CDR1 reads LNHDA; CDR2 reads SQIVND (reference sequence). The CDR3 loop is CASSIGGGSPEAFF. DNA of the CDR3: TGTGCCAGTAGTATAGGTGGGGGAAGCCCTGAAGCTTTCTTT.

The chain carries TRBV7-9 and TRBJ1-2; TRBD1 agrees at 8 bases. V trimming: 5 bases; J trimming: 5 bases; junction bases outside the gene matches: 10. Per germline, CDR1 SEHNR and CDR2 FQNEAQ (reference sequence). The CDR3 length is 15 residues. The CDR3 DNA reads as TGTGCCAGCAGCCCGCCGACAGGGGATTTGTATGGCTACACCTTC. Protein: CASSPPTGDLYGYTF.

This clone has more than one count but fewer than ten. V is TRBV9 and J is TRBJ1-1, with 9 nucleotides matching TRBD1. The V segment lost 4 bases and the J segment 2 bases; nucleotides outside the gene matches: 6. The CDR3 length is 15 residues. Germline V gene sequence: CDR1 SGDLS, CDR2 YYNGEE. DNA for the CDR3: TGTGCCAGCAGCCCACGGACAGGGGCAAACACTGAAGCTTTCTTT. This gives the protein CASSPRTGANTEAFF.

A note on this clone: The sample contains more than one DNA sequence encoding this CDR3. This chain links TRBV2 with TRBJ2-2, with 7 bases aligning to TRBD1. Per the germline V gene, CDR1 is SNHLY and CDR2 is FYNNEI. V shed 6 bases and J 0 bases; nucleotides not matched to a gene: 4. CDR3 length equals 15 residues. The CDR3 region has the DNA TGTGCCAGCAGCTGGGACAGATCGAACACCGGGGAGCTGTTTTTT. It encodes CASSWDRSNTGELFF.

The chain joins TRBV7-9 to TRBJ2-2; 7 bases fit TRBD1. Per germline, CDR1 SEHNR and CDR2 FQNEAQ (reference sequence). V dropped 4 bases and J dropped 4; count of bases not matched to a gene: 9. This CDR3 has 16 residues. CDR3 amino acids: CASSSTGFASTGELFF. The CDR3 DNA is TGTGCCAGCAGCTCGACAGGGTTTGCATCCACCGGGGAGCTGTTTTTT.

The gene calls are TRBV5-1 and TRBJ2-1, with 8 bases fitting TRBD2. CDR3 length equals 17 residues. Trimming took 1 base from V and 3 from J; bases not matched to a gene: 9. The germline gives CDR1 SGHRS, CDR2 YFSETQ. CDR3 DNA: TGCGCCAGCAGCTTGCAGAATTTAGCGGGATACTACAATGAGCAGTTCTTC. This encodes CASSLQNLAGYYNEQFF.

Only a few counts were recorded for this clone. This chain links TRBV19 with TRBJ2-7; D may be TRBD1 or TRBD2 (6 bases each). Trimming cost V 3 bases and J 4 bases, with 13 bases left between them. The length of the CDR3 is 14 residues. CDR1 and CDR2 (germline): LNHDA, SQIVND (reference sequence). The CDR3 DNA reads as TGTGCCAGTAGTATGGGGACAAGCGGGTACGAGCAGTACTTC. Its protein product is CASSMGTSGYEQYF.

About this clone: This sample includes further DNA sequences coding for the same CDR3. The chain combines TRBV5-1 with TRBJ2-3, with 11 bases lining up with TRBD2. The CDR3 contains 16 residues. In germline, CDR1 is SGHRS, CDR2 YFSETQ. J was trimmed by 0 bases and V by 4 bases; bases with no gene match: 4. CDR3 sequence (DNA): TGCGCCAGCAGCCTGGGGACTAGCGGTAGCACAGATACGCAGTATTTT. Its translation: CASSLGTSGSTDTQYF.

This sequence joins TRBV4-2 and TRBJ2-2; 9 bases agree with TRBD1. V shed 2 bases, J shed 3 bases, and the junction held 1 base outside the gene matches. Germline V gives CDR1 LGHNA, CDR2 YNFKEQ. This CDR3 has 15 amino acids. CDR3 loop: CASSQRTGDTGELFF. CDR3 DNA sequence: TGTGCCAGCAGCCAAAGGACAGGGGACACCGGGGAGCTGTTTTTT.

V gene TRBV7-9 combines with J gene TRBJ1-4, with 10 positions matching TRBD1. Trimming at V came to 6 bases and at J to 6 bases, leaving 13 bases not matched to a gene. CDR3 length: 17 amino acids. From germline, CDR1 is SEHNR and CDR2 FQNEAQ (reference sequence). CDR3: CASSPTPGTGDYEKLFF. CDR3 DNA: TGTGCCAGCAGTCCTACCCCAGGGACAGGGGATTATGAAAAACTGTTTTTT. The full variable domain, with the rest looked up from reference TRBV7-9 and TRBJ1-4, is DTGVSQNPRHKITKRGQNVTFRCDPISEHNRLYWYRQTLGQGPEFLTYFQNEAQLEKSRLLSDRFSAERPKGSFSTLEIQRTEQGDSAMYLCASSPTPGTGDYEKLFFGSGTQLSVL.

V and J are TRBV19 and TRBJ2-7; 8 nucleotides agree with TRBD1. With V trimmed by 6 bases and J by 2 bases, 6 bases remained unmatched. In germline, CDR1 is LNHDA, CDR2 SQIVND (reference sequence). This CDR3 contains 14 residues. This CDR3 reads CASRPTGGPYEQYF. The CDR3 DNA reads TGTGCCAGTAGACCCACAGGGGGGCCCTACGAGCAGTACTTC.

CDR3 protein: CASSSRAGSTDTQYF. The DNA of the CDR3 is TGTGCCAGCAGCTCCCGGGCGGGAAGCACAGATACGCAGTATTTT. V and J are TRBV7-3 and TRBJ2-3, with D perhaps matching TRBD2 (6 bases). Germline CDR1 is SGHTA and CDR2 is FQGTGA. The CDR3 consists of 15 residues. V lost 4 bases, J lost 0 bases, and 11 bases lay in between.